A selection of T cell receptor beta chains follows, all from one sample in a study of T cells in tumors after PD-1 blockade. Only in-frame clones appear in the TCRdb table, and some are missing; sequencing was by immunoSEQ multiplex PCR. The sample lists about 63,000 clones; roughly 70% were seen once. The sequenced sample was PBMCs, obtained after anti-PD-1 treatment. These TCRs come from a human donor with basal cell carcinoma. The CDR3 runs from the conserved cysteine through the conserved F or W. A D gene is named only where the DNA matches it firmly. Some rows have no size entry. The others give once, few or many, or a class for an expanded clone.

CDR3 length | J gene | clone size | D gene | V gene | CDR3 protein | CDR3 DNA
18 | TRBJ1-2 | . | . | TRBV7-8 | CASSLVSVGGVGTSGYTF | TGTGCCAGCAGCTTAGTCTCAGTCGGGGGGGTCGGGACTTCTGGCTACACCTTC
14 | TRBJ2-3 | . | . | TRBV6-2/TRBV6-3 | CASSYRTSTDTQYF | TGTGCCAGCAGTTACCGGACTAGCACAGATACGCAGTATTTT
13 | TRBJ2-3 | . | . | TRBV7-8 | CASSTGTTDTQYF | TGTGCCAGCAGCACAGGGACCACAGATACGCAGTATTTT
15 | TRBJ2-7 | . | TRBD2 | TRBV7-9 | CASSSLREGRLEQYF | TGTGCCAGCAGCTCCCTACGGGAGGGAAGACTCGAGCAGTACTTC
15 | TRBJ1-1 | . | TRBD1 | TRBV5-1 | CASSKNTGGSREAFF | TGCGCCAGCAGCAAAAACACAGGGGGCTCCCGTGAAGCTTTCTTT
14 | TRBJ2-3 | . | TRBD1 | TRBV3-1/TRBV3-2 | CASSADRATDTQYF | TGTGCCAGCAGCGCGGACAGGGCCACAGATACGCAGTATTTT
14 | TRBJ1-1 | . | . | TRBV30 | CACSGDLVNTEAFF | TGTGCCTGTTCAGGGGACCTGGTGAACACTGAAGCTTTCTTT
15 | TRBJ2-2 | . | . | TRBV5-6 | CASSGGAARTGELFF | TGTGCCAGCAGCGGGGGGGCAGCTCGAACCGGGGAGCTGTTTTTT
12 | TRBJ2-7 | . | . | TRBV7-8 | CASSRNRQEQYF | TGTGCCAGCAGCCGTAATCGCCAGGAGCAGTACTTC
17 | TRBJ2-1 | . | TRBD2 | TRBV9 | CASSAQLADSSYNEQFF | TGTGCCAGCAGTGCCCAACTAGCGGACAGCTCCTACAATGAGCAGTTCTTC
17 | TRBJ1-6 | . | . | TRBV4-1 | CASSQESQGFINSPLHF | TGCGCCAGCAGCCAAGAGTCGCAGGGCTTTATTAATTCACCCCTCCACTTT
19 | TRBJ2-1 | . | TRBD1 | TRBV5-1 | CASSLLTGSSTSSYNEQFF | TGCGCCAGCAGCTTACTGACAGGGTCCTCTACCAGCTCCTACAATGAGCAGTTCTTC
11 | TRBJ1-2 | . | . | TRBV27 | CASSSSEGYTF | TGTGCCAGCAGTTCTTCAGAGGGCTACACCTTC
15 | TRBJ1-2 | . | . | TRBV4-2 | CASSQDQRGHYGYTF | TGTGCCAGCAGCCAAGATCAGAGAGGCCACTATGGCTACACCTTC
13 | TRBJ1-2 | . | TRBD1 | TRBV29-1 | CSAYDRAVYGYTF | TGCAGCGCTTACGACAGGGCTGTCTATGGCTACACCTTC
18 | TRBJ2-6 | . | TRBD1 | TRBV28 | CASSLSTGGISGANVLTF | TGTGCCAGCAGCCTTTCGACAGGGGGCATCTCTGGGGCCAACGTCCTGACTTTC
15 | TRBJ2-5 | . | TRBD1 | TRBV27 | CASSPGDRLQETQYF | TGTGCCAGCAGTCCCGGGGACAGACTCCAAGAGACCCAGTACTTC
14 | TRBJ2-3 | . | TRBD2 | TRBV7-9 | CASSMGGFTDTQYF | TGTGCCAGCAGCATGGGAGGGTTCACAGATACGCAGTATTTT
13 | TRBJ1-6 | . | TRBD1 | TRBV18 | CASTDRENSPLHF | TGTGCCAGCACTGACAGGGAAAATTCACCCCTCCACTTT
13 | TRBJ2-5 | . | . | TRBV5-1 | CASSLIGTETQYF | TGCGCCAGCAGCTTGATAGGCACGGAGACCCAGTACTTC
14 | TRBJ2-7 | few | . | TRBV6-6 | CASSRQVNSYEQYF | TGTGCCAGCAGTAGACAGGTGAACTCCTACGAGCAGTACTTC
12 | TRBJ1-1 | . | . | TRBV4-2 | CASSPSGPEAFF | TGTGCCAGCAGCCCTTCCGGGCCTGAAGCTTTCTTT
15 | TRBJ1-1 | . | . | TRBV30 | CAWSVPTGRVTEAFF | TGTGCCTGGAGTGTACCCACAGGGAGGGTGACTGAAGCTTTCTTT
13 | TRBJ2-1 | . | . | TRBV5-4 | CASSLERSNEQFF | TGTGCCAGCAGCTTGGAAAGGTCCAATGAGCAGTTCTTC